This note documents a single TCR beta chain sequence. Its antigen is unknown. This record belongs to a study of CD8+CD57+ T cells in acquired aplastic anemia. At the level of the study: When averaged, DNA from sorted CD4+ and CD8+ cells came to approximately 3.2 ug.

V was cut by 6 bases and J by 4 bases, with 14 bases left in between. Per the germline V gene, CDR1 is WNHNN and CDR2 is SYGVQD (reference sequence). This CDR3 spans 14 amino acids. Study results and caveats: Patients had twenty-nine CD8+ CDR3 sequences in common with controls (the shared set). Researchers reported that CD8+ Simpson's diversity was not significantly different in patients versus controls.

By flow cytometry, patients selected for sequencing had shown an expansion of CD8+CD57+ cells. Each of the patients presented with severe acquired aplastic anemia. Using genomic DNA as the template, TCR beta VDJ and CDR3 profiling was carried out. TCRdb recomputed calls from the reads with MiXCR, one row per CDR3 protein. The data contain roughly 250,000 distinct CDR3 sequences, approximately 45% of them seen just once; the ten biggest clones take up 7.8%. The chain has TRBV10-1 and TRBJ2-3; D perhaps matches TRBD2 (5 bases). The sequence was collected from a human donor with aplastic anemia. The source material was sorted CD4+, CD8+, or CD8+CD57+ T cells (not recorded which) from PBMCs. The CDR3 region is CASRAGIGSDTQYF. The DNA for the CDR3 is TGCGCCAGCAGGGCCGGGATAGGTTCAGATACGCAGTATTTT.